These 28 T cell receptor beta chains came from one sample sequenced in a study of naive and memory T cell subsets. TCR cDNA received a 3' ligated oligonucleotide that carried a UMI. The SP2 primer and nested alpha and beta constant region primers amplified ligated cDNA in four rounds. A single record per CDR3 protein comes from TCRdb applying MiXCR to the 5' RACE reads. This sample carries approximately 30,000 distinct CDR3 sequences, roughly 17% of them seen once, and the ten largest clones take 2% to 3%. The receptors were gathered from a female donor in good health.

This clonotype was detected ten times or more. The chain links TRBV6-5 to TRBJ1-2, with 12 bases fitting TRBD1. Germline V CDR1 and CDR2: MNHEY, SVGAGI. CDR3 size: 15 residues. V shed 6 bases and J 8 bases; nucleotides not matched to a gene: 10. Written as DNA, the CDR3 is TGTGCCAGCAGCCTGTCCGGGACAGGGGGCGGAGGCTACACCTTC. Amino acids: CASSLSGTGGGGYTF.

This clonotype was found many times. The CDR3 region has the DNA TGCAGTGCTAGACCCACAGGGGGCTACGAGCAGTACTTC. Its translation is CSARPTGGYEQYF. The chain joins TRBV20-1 to TRBJ2-7; 8 bases align to TRBD1. J gave up 3 bases and V 2 bases, and 3 bases lay outside the gene matches. CDR1 and CDR2 from the germline V gene are DFQATT and SNEGSKA (reference sequence). The CDR3 is 13 amino acids.

This clonotype showed up many times. This sequence joins TRBV6-5 and TRBJ2-1; 14 bases map to TRBD2. The V gene end was trimmed by 5 bases and the J gene end by 9 bases; junction bases not matched to a gene: 12. Looked up from germline, CDR1 is MNHEY and CDR2 is SVGAGI. The CDR3 has 17 amino acids. In DNA form, the CDR3 reads TGTGCCAGCAGTAAATCCCGACTAGCGGGGGGGCTTGGTGAGCAGTTCTTC. It encodes CASSKSRLAGGLGEQFF.

This clonotype was detected only once. This rearrangement joins TRBV9 to TRBJ2-7; 8 bases are a match to TRBD1. Germline assignment: CDR1 SGDLS and CDR2 YYNGEE. The CDR3 runs 15 residues. V dropped 0 bases and J dropped 6; count of bases not matched to a gene: 8. The CDR3 sequence: CASSVESQGAREQYF. The CDR3 nucleotides are TGTGCCAGCAGCGTAGAAAGTCAGGGGGCGCGCGAGCAGTACTTC.

This clonotype was observed many times. V usage is TRBV6-5 and J usage is TRBJ1-5; the match to TRBD1 covers 8 bases. V dropped 0 bases and J dropped 7; count of bases not matched to a gene: 14. The CDR3 loop spans 18 amino acids. Germline CDR1 reads MNHEY; CDR2 reads SVGAGI. The CDR3 loop reads CASSYSSSRQGTGQPQHF. Written as DNA, the CDR3 is TGTGCCAGCAGTTACTCATCCTCAAGACAGGGGACGGGACAGCCCCAGCATTTT.

Ten or more counts support this clonotype. The chain joins TRBV6-5 to TRBJ2-1; TRBD2 might be the D (5 bases). The germline V and J ends were trimmed by 0 bases and 9 bases, with 6 bases remaining between them. Per the germline V gene, CDR1 is MNHEY and CDR2 is SVGAGI. The CDR3 is 12 amino acids. CDR3 DNA sequence: TGTGCCAGCAGTTACTCACGGGGTGAGCAGTTCTTC. Protein product: CASSYSRGEQFF.

This clonotype showed up many times. One end of the junction fails to match germline, which may point to a read error. The chain is built from TRBV27 and TRBJ2-1; 8 bases agree with TRBD1. This CDR3 comprises 12 residues. Germline CDR1 and CDR2: MNHEY and SMNVEV (reference sequence). This chain's CDR3 is CASSLYGQGWIF. As DNA, the CDR3 is TGTGCCAGCAGTTTATACGGACAGGGTTGGATCTTC.

Concerning this clonotype: One end of the junction does not line up with germline, which may come from a read error. J is TRBJ2-5 and V is TRBV6-5; TRBD1 agrees at 8 bases. This CDR3 region has 13 residues. CDR1 and CDR2 from the germline V gene are MNHEY and SVGAGI. For the CDR3, the DNA is TGTGCCAGCAGCTCTGACAGGGGTGGGACCCGGTACTTC. It is translated as CASSSDRGGTRYF.

This clonotype was seen more than once but under ten times. The rearrangement joins TRBV7-9 to TRBJ1-5; tentative D call: TRBD1 (5 bases). The CDR3 runs 14 residues. Between the trimmed V and J ends, which lost 5 bases and 0 bases, there was a span of 8 bases. CDR1 is SEHNR and CDR2 is FQNEAQ in the germline V gene (reference sequence). The chain's CDR3 is CASSQTDSNQPQHF. The CDR3 DNA is TGTGCCAGCAGCCAGACAGATAGCAATCAGCCCCAGCATTTT.

This clonotype was seen only a few times. The chain links TRBV5-1 to TRBJ1-1; the D is unclear. V gave up 2 bases and J gave up 1 base, with 6 bases separating them. Germline V lookup: CDR1 SGHRS, CDR2 YFSETQ. CDR3 length equals 13 residues. CDR3 sequence (DNA): TGCGCCAGCAGCTTTACCGGGAACACTGAAGCTTTCTTT. As protein: CASSFTGNTEAFF.

The V and J genes are TRBV12-3 or TRBV12-4 and TRBJ1-5; 7 nucleotides agree with TRBD1. V gave up 3 bases and J gave up 4 bases; unmatched junction bases: 3. This CDR3 contains 14 residues. Here the CDR3 DNA reads TGTGCCAGCAGTTTCGGGACAGATAATCAGCCCCAGCATTTT. It is translated as CASSFGTDNQPQHF.

By sample fraction, this clonotype is medium-sized. The V call is TRBV7-2, the J call TRBJ2-7; no clear D. The CDR3 has 13 residues. The germline gives CDR1 SGHTA, CDR2 FQGNSA. V lost 5 bases and J 3 bases, leaving 11 bases between the germline ends. Here the CDR3 DNA reads TGTGCCAGCAGCCCCTCCCGGGTCTACGAGCAGTACTTC. It specifies CASSPSRVYEQYF.

Only a few counts were recorded for this clonotype. One end of the junction fails to match germline, which may point to a read error. The rearrangement links TRBV6-6 to TRBJ2-2; D is ambiguous. Germline CDR1 reads MNHNY; CDR2 reads SVGAGI (reference sequence). The CDR3 consists of 15 residues. The CDR3 nucleotides read TGTACCAGCAGCATAGGGCCTTCGAACACCGGGGAGCTGTTTTTT. This gives the protein CTSSIGPSNTGELFF.

This clonotype occurred many times. J is TRBJ1-2 and V is TRBV20-1; D not certain. Germline V gene sequence: CDR1 DFQATT, CDR2 SNEGSKA (reference sequence). The CDR3 runs 14 residues. Trimming stripped 1 base from V and 8 bases from J, with 17 bases between. The CDR3 here is CSARVPTRSIGYTF. The CDR3 DNA is TGCAGTGCTAGAGTCCCAACCAGGAGTATCGGCTACACCTTC.

In this sample, this clonotype is medium-sized. The rearrangement joins TRBV6-4 to TRBJ2-1; the match to TRBD2 covers 12 bases. Trimming took 4 bases from V and 8 from J; bases not matched to a gene: 6. The CDR3 totals 15 residues. Germline V gives CDR1 MRHNA, CDR2 SNTAGT. CDR3 in amino acids: CASSALAGGHDEQFF. CDR3 bases: TGTGCCAGCAGTGCCCTAGCGGGGGGGCATGATGAGCAGTTCTTC.

There are a few counts of this clonotype. The chain employs TRBV29-1 and TRBJ2-3; D gene uncertain. The germline V gene encodes CDR1 SQVTM and CDR2 ANQGSEA. This CDR3 is 12 amino acids long. Trimming stripped 7 bases from V and 3 bases from J, with 11 bases between. The CDR3 nucleotides are TGCAGCGCCACCGCCTTAACAGATACGCAGTATTTT. The encoded protein is CSATALTDTQYF.

This clonotype was recorded at least ten times. The chain combines TRBV29-1 with TRBJ1-2, with D unresolved. The CDR3 spans 14 residues. In germline, CDR1 is SQVTM, CDR2 ANQGSEA. Trimming pared 7 bases from V and 6 bases from J, leaving 21 bases between. The CDR3 DNA sequence: TGCAGCGCCGGACCCCGGCAGAGAGACAATGGCTACACCTTC. This encodes CSAGPRQRDNGYTF. Looking up the rest from reference TRBV29-1 and TRBJ1-2 gives the full variable domain: SAVISQKPSRDICQRGTSLTIQCQVDSQVTMMFWYRQQPGQSLTLIATANQGSEATYESGFVIDKFPISRPNLTFSTLTVSNMSPEDSSIYLCSAGPRQRDNGYTFGSGTRLTVV.

This chain joins TRBV12-3 or TRBV12-4 and TRBJ1-1; 7 bases fit TRBD1. This CDR3 comprises 15 residues. Unmatched junction bases numbered 9, after V lost 7 bases and J lost 1 base. DNA of the CDR3: TGTGCCAGCACCATGACGGACAGGAAGAACACTGAAGCTTTCTTT. Its translation is CASTMTDRKNTEAFF.

This clonotype has a handful of counts. The chain couples TRBV5-5 to TRBJ1-5; 7 positions agree with TRBD1. This CDR3 spans 15 amino acids. CDR1 and CDR2 (germline): SGHKS, YYEKEE (reference sequence). V gave up 1 base and J gave up 3 bases; unmatched junction bases: 4. The CDR3 sequence: CASSLLTGINQPQHF. Here the CDR3 DNA reads TGTGCCAGCAGCTTGTTGACAGGGATCAATCAGCCCCAGCATTTT. The complete variable domain, with remaining parts taken from reference TRBV5-5 and TRBJ1-5, reads DAGVTQSPTHLIKTRGQQVTLRCSPISGHKSVSWYQQVLGQGPQFIFQYYEKEERGRGNFPDRFSARQFPNYSSELNVNALLLGDSALYLCASSLLTGINQPQHFGDGTRLSIL.

The gene calls are TRBV9 and TRBJ2-1; D remains unclear. Trimming removed 2 bases at V and 2 bases at J, with 8 bases between. The CDR3 runs 14 residues. Germline CDR1 is SGDLS and CDR2 is YYNGEE. CDR3 protein: CASSVANTYNEQFF. The CDR3 coding sequence is TGTGCCAGCAGCGTTGCGAATACCTACAATGAGCAGTTCTTC.

This clonotype came up many times. V is TRBV29-1 and J is TRBJ2-2; D is possibly TRBD1 (5 bases). V was trimmed by 5 bases and J by 6 bases, leaving 10 bases between them. The CDR3 runs to 12 residues. From germline, CDR1 is SQVTM and CDR2 ANQGSEA. The CDR3: CSVKWGAGELFF. DNA for the CDR3: TGCAGCGTTAAATGGGGCGCCGGGGAGCTGTTTTTT.

This chain joins TRBV6-5 and TRBJ2-5; 10 bases align to TRBD1. This CDR3 comprises 16 residues. CDR1 MNHEY and CDR2 SVGAGI come from the germline V gene. J gave up 5 bases and V 7 bases, and 13 bases lay outside the gene matches. DNA for the CDR3: TGTGCCAGCACCTCAACCCCCGGACAGGGGGGGGAGACCCAGTACTTC. Amino acid sequence: CASTSTPGQGGETQYF.

This clonotype was recorded at least ten times. The chain joins TRBV14 to TRBJ2-2, with 10 bases that match TRBD1. V shed 0 bases, J shed 4 bases, and the junction held 11 bases outside the gene matches. The CDR3 runs to 19 residues. Germline V gene sequence: CDR1 SGHDN, CDR2 FVKESK. CDR3 loop: CASSQDVPDRGRITGELFF. In DNA form, the CDR3 reads TGTGCCAGCAGCCAAGACGTTCCCGACAGGGGGCGGATCACCGGGGAGCTGTTTTTT.

Sample share makes this clonotype medium-sized. This chain connects TRBV24-1 to TRBJ2-2; D unclear. This CDR3 contains 16 residues. Trimming pared 1 base from V and 2 bases from J, leaving 10 bases between. Germline CDR1 is KGHDR and CDR2 is SFDVKD. The CDR3 DNA sequence: TGTGCCACCAGTGATTTCGATTACCCTAACACCGGGGAGCTGTTTTTT. It codes for CATSDFDYPNTGELFF.

The table lists this clonotype with many counts. The chain carries TRBV5-1 and TRBJ2-1; no clear D gene. The CDR3 covers 13 residues. V was shortened by 0 bases and J by 8 bases, with 9 bases between the two germline ends. Germline V CDR1 and CDR2: SGHRS, YFSETQ. CDR3 DNA sequence: TGCGCCAGCAGCTTGGAGGGTATCGATGAGCAGTTCTTC. Residues: CASSLEGIDEQFF.

The V gene is TRBV7-3, the J gene TRBJ2-3; TRBD1 aligns across 10 bases. The CDR3 totals 15 residues. V lost 3 bases, J lost 2 bases, and 2 bases stayed unmatched. The V gene's germline CDR1 is SGHTA and CDR2 FQGTGA. CDR3 in DNA: TGTGCCAGCAGCTTGACAGGGGGCATCACAGATACGCAGTATTTT. This gives the protein CASSLTGGITDTQYF. The full variable domain, in which reference TRBV7-3 and TRBJ2-3 provide the parts outside the CDR3, is GAGVSQTPSNKVTEKGKYVELRCDPISGHTALYWYRQSLGQGPEFLIYFQGTGAADDSGLPNDRFFAVRPEGSVSTLKIQRTERGDSAVYLCASSLTGGITDTQYFGPGTRLTVL.

In this sample, this clonotype turned up many times. The chain recombines TRBV6-5 with TRBJ2-5; 10 bases map to TRBD2. V lost 4 bases to trimming and J lost 7 bases; unmatched junction nucleotides: 9. Germline CDR1 and CDR2: MNHEY and SVGAGI. The CDR3 length is 15 residues. This chain's CDR3 is CASSSTSGVAGTQYF. The CDR3 DNA sequence: TGTGCCAGCAGTTCCACTAGCGGGGTAGCGGGGACCCAGTACTTC.

This clonotype was picked up many times. The V call is TRBV29-1, the J call TRBJ2-7; 9 bases fit TRBD1. Looked up from germline, CDR1 is SQVTM and CDR2 is ANQGSEA. This CDR3 is built from 11 residues. V lost 5 bases and J lost 9; bases outside the gene matches: 5. The CDR3 protein is CSVWTGAVQYF. As DNA, the CDR3 is TGCAGCGTTTGGACAGGGGCAGTGCAGTACTTC.